This TCR delta chain came from a study of gamma-delta chains in newborns, infants, children. TCRdb reanalyzed the reads using CATT. The sample includes approximately 1,900 delta-chain clones, about 3% seen only once; the top ten take roughly 10%. Worth noting for this clone: A much larger clone lies a single base off, so this may be a read error. Other DNA sequences in this sample translate to the same CDR3.

From germline, CDR1 is TSWWSYY and CDR2 QGS. This CDR3 is built from 17 residues. The V gene is TRDV1, the J gene TRDJ1, with D perhaps matching TRDD3 (6 bases). This receptor was obtained from a child in good health. The specimen sequenced was blood. The CDR3 region has the DNA TGCGCTCTTGGGGAAAACTGGACTGGGATCCACACCGATAAACTCATCTTT. Translation gives CALGENWTGIHTDKLIF.